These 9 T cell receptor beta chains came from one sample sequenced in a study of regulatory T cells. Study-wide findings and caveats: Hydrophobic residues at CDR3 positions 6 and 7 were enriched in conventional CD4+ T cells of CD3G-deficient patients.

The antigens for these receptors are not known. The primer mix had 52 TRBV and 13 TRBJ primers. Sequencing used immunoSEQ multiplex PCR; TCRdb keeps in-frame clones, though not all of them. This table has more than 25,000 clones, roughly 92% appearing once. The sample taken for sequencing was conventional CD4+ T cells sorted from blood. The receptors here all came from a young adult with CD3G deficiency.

This CDR3 reads CASSILRTVREPPLHF. The DNA of the CDR3 is TGTGCCAGTAGTATTCTACGGACAGTCCGGGAGCCACCCCTCCACTTT. The chain links TRBV19 to TRBJ1-6; possible D gene TRBD1, 6 bases. CDR1 and CDR2 (germline): LNHDA, SQIVND (reference sequence). The CDR3 length is 16 residues. Trimming shortened V by 3 bases and J by 11 bases, and 20 bases separated the two germline ends.

CDR3 sequence reads: CASSAWGQGSGYTF. The CDR3 DNA reads as TGTGCCAGCAGTGCTTGGGGCCAGGGGAGTGGCTACACCTTC. The rearrangement joins TRBV6-1 to TRBJ1-2, with TRBD1 as a possible D gene (6 bases). V lost 4 bases and J lost 7, with 16 bases in between. The CDR3 is made up of 14 amino acids. Germline values: CDR1 MNHNS, CDR2 SASEGT.

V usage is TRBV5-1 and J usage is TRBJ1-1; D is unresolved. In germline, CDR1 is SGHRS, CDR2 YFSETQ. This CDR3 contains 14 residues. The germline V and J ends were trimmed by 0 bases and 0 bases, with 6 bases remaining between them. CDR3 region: CASSLVQMNTEAFF. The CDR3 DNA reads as TGCGCCAGCAGCTTGGTACAGATGAACACTGAAGCTTTCTTT. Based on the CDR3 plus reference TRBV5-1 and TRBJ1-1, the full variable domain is KAGVTQTPRYLIKTRGQQVTLSCSPISGHRSVSWYQQTPGQGLQFLFEYFSETQRNKGNFPGRFSGRQFSNSRSEMNVSTLELGDSALYLCASSLVQMNTEAFFGQGTRLTVV.

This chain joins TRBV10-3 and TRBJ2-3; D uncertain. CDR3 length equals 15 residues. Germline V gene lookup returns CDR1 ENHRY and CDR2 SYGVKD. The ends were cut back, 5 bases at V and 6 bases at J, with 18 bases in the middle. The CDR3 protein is CAISPGLPREDTQYF. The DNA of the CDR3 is TGTGCCATCAGTCCTGGGCTCCCCAGAGAGGATACGCAGTATTTT.

CDR3 DNA: TGCGCCAGCAGTCTGGGGCAGGGCCTTGAAAAACTGTTTTTT. The encoded protein is CASSLGQGLEKLFF. The chain employs TRBV5-1 and TRBJ1-4, with D possibly TRBD1 on 5 matching bases. This CDR3 region has 14 residues. Germline V gene lookup returns CDR1 SGHRS and CDR2 YFSETQ. Trimming left V 5 bases short and J 7 bases short, with 15 bases between.

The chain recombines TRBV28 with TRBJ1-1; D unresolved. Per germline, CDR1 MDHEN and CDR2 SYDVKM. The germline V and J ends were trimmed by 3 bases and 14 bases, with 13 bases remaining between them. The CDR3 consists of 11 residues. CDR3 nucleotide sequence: TGTGCCAGCAGTTTCCGGGGAATCGGGTTCTTT. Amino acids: CASSFRGIGFF.

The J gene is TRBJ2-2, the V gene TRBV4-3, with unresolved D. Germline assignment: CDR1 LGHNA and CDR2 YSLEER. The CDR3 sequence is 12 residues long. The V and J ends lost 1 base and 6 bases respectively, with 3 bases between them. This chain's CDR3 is CASSQVAGELFF. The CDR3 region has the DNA TGCGCCAGCAGCCAAGTAGCCGGGGAGCTGTTTTTT.

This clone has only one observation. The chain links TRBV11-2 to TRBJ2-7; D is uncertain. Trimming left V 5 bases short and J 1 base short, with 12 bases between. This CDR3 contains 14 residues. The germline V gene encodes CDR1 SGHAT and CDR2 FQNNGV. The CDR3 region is CASSPDPFSYEQYF. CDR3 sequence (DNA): TGTGCCAGCAGCCCAGACCCTTTTTCCTACGAGCAGTACTTC.

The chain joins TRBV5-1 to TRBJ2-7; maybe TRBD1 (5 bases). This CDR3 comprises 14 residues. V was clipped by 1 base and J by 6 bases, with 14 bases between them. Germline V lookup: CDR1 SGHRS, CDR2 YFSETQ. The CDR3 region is CASSLSGRESEQYF. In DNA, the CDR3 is TGCGCCAGCAGCTTGTCCGGCAGGGAATCCGAGCAGTACTTC.